The 32 T cell receptor beta chains below were found in one sample sequenced in a study of T cell repertoires in cytomegalovirus infection. TCRdb re-derived calls from the reads in MiXCR, one entry per CDR3 protein. The data contain under 800,000 distinct CDR3 sequences, 20% to 30% of them singletons. What was sequenced was CD8+ T cells from PBMCs. Receptor source: a human donor in good health (CMV status not recorded). Some clones in this sample may be carry-over from other donors' samples.

The genes are TRBV10-3 and TRBJ2-5; 7 bases match TRBD1. Germline V gives CDR1 ENHRY, CDR2 SYGVKD. Trimming at V came to 0 bases and at J to 3 bases, leaving 10 bases not matched to a gene. The CDR3 length is 17 residues. DNA of the CDR3: TGTGCCATCAGTGAGTCAACAAAACAGGGGAGAGAAGAGACCCAGTACTTC. This codes for CAISESTKQGREETQYF.

V is TRBV2 and J is TRBJ2-3, with 11 positions matching TRBD2. CDR1 is SNHLY and CDR2 is FYNNEI in the germline V gene. Unmatched junction bases numbered 8, after V lost 3 bases and J lost 6 bases. The CDR3 covers 16 residues. The CDR3 loop is CASSEDSGGAGDTQYF. The CDR3 nucleotides are TGTGCCAGCAGTGAGGATAGCGGGGGGGCTGGGGATACGCAGTATTTT.

The table lists this clonotype with many counts. The chain recombines TRBV6-1 with TRBJ2-4; possibly TRBD1 for D (5 bases). CDR1 is MNHNS, CDR2 SASEGT, per germline. V lost 7 bases, J lost 8 bases, and 15 bases lay in between. The CDR3 length is 13 residues. This CDR3 reads CASIDRQGYIQYF. The CDR3 DNA follows: TGTGCCAGCATCGACCGGCAGGGATACATTCAGTACTTC.

This clonotype was seen many times. The rearrangement joins TRBV6-5 to TRBJ2-5; 10 bases map to TRBD2. Per the germline V gene, CDR1 is MNHEY and CDR2 is SVGAGI. This CDR3 is built from 20 residues. The V and J ends lost 0 bases and 2 bases, in that order; junction bases with no gene match: 15. The CDR3 nucleotides read TGTGCCAGCAGTTACTCGACCCCTAGCGGGGGTCCCTCATATCAAGAGACCCAGTACTTC. Translation: CASSYSTPSGGPSYQETQYF.

The J gene is TRBJ2-1, the V gene TRBV14; no clear D gene. The CDR3 consists of 12 residues. In germline, CDR1 is SGHDN, CDR2 FVKESK. Trimming removed 2 bases at V and 5 bases at J, with 4 bases between. This CDR3 is CASSQNNNEQFF. The CDR3 region has the DNA TGTGCCAGCAGCCAAAATAACAATGAGCAGTTCTTC.

This clonotype was picked up many times. The chain joins TRBV7-9 to TRBJ2-7; D tentatively fits TRBD1 or TRBD2 (5 bases each). Trimming stripped 6 bases from V and 2 bases from J, with 11 bases between. CDR3 length: 13 residues. Germline CDR1 SEHNR, CDR2 FQNEAQ (reference sequence). CDR3 protein: CASRPGPTYEQYV. CDR3 coding DNA: TGTGCCAGCAGGCCGGGACCGACCTACGAGCAGTACGTC.

This clonotype has a handful of counts. J is TRBJ2-2 and V is TRBV27; possible D gene TRBD2, 5 bases. Trimming pared 6 bases from V and 3 bases from J, leaving 11 bases between. There are 14 residues in the CDR3. Germline CDR1 reads MNHEY; CDR2 reads SMNVEV (reference sequence). CDR3 residues: CASSPLGDTGELFF. CDR3 in DNA: TGTGCCAGCAGCCCACTAGGAGACACCGGGGAGCTGTTTTTT.

The V call is TRBV12-3 or TRBV12-4, the J call TRBJ1-1; no reliable D call. The CDR3 is 15 residues long. Trimming pared 1 base from V and 5 bases from J, leaving 14 bases between. The CDR3 DNA reads TGTGCCAGCAGTTTAGAGGGCCTGGGGTGGACTGAAGCTTTCTTT. Translation gives CASSLEGLGWTEAFF.

The V and J genes are TRBV12-3 or TRBV12-4 and TRBJ2-3; D may be TRBD2 (5 bases). V lost 3 bases to trimming and J lost 3 bases, with 16 bases between them. The CDR3 contains 16 residues. The chain's CDR3 is CASSFPGLLGTDTQYF. CDR3 DNA: TGTGCCAGCAGTTTTCCCGGACTCCTAGGGACAGATACGCAGTATTTT.

The chain recombines TRBV29-1 with TRBJ2-1, with D unresolved. Germline V gene lookup returns CDR1 SQVTM and CDR2 ANQGSEA. There are 11 residues in the CDR3. Trimming cost V 4 bases and J 5 bases, with 6 bases left between them. CDR3 nucleotide sequence: TGCAGCGTTGTCAGGAACAATGAGCAGTTCTTC. It specifies CSVVRNNEQFF.

This chain links TRBV12-3 or TRBV12-4 with TRBJ1-1; weak D call: TRBD1 (5 bases). This CDR3 contains 13 residues. The V gene lost 11 bases and the J gene lost 1 base, with 14 bases spanning the gap. The CDR3 DNA is TGTGCCTGCGGGGGAGAAACGAACACTGAAGCTTTCTTT. This codes for CACGGETNTEAFF.

This clonotype was counted only a few times. This chain joins TRBV9 and TRBJ2-1, with D unresolved. The germline gives CDR1 SGDLS, CDR2 YYNGEE. V was shortened by 3 bases and J by 10 bases, with 8 bases between the two germline ends. The CDR3 has 11 amino acids. The CDR3 region has the DNA TGTGCCAGCAGCGCCCGGAACGAGCAGTTCTTC. This translates into CASSARNEQFF. Supplemented by reference TRBV9 and TRBJ2-1, the full variable domain reads DSGVTQTPKHLITATGQRVTLRCSPRSGDLSVYWYQQSLDQGLQFLIQYYNGEERAKGNILERFSAQQFPDLHSELNLSSLELGDSALYFCASSARNEQFFGPGTRLTVL.

In its sample, this clonotype was seen many times. The chain joins TRBV7-2 to TRBJ2-1; D is uncertain. Germline CDR1 SGHTA, CDR2 FQGNSA. Trimming removed 5 bases from V and 8 bases from J, with 13 bases in between. This CDR3 is 13 amino acids long. The CDR3 DNA reads as TGTGCCAGCAGCCCGACTGGCTGGTATGAGCAGTTCTTC. Translated, it gives CASSPTGWYEQFF.

The gene calls are TRBV6-5 and TRBJ2-5, with unresolved D. The CDR3 contains 13 residues. V was cut by 5 bases and J by 3 bases, with 10 bases left in between. Germline loops: CDR1 MNHEY, CDR2 SVGAGI. CDR3 coding DNA: TGTGCCAGCAGTCTGGGTCCAGAAGAGACCCAGTACTTC. Translating gives CASSLGPEETQYF.

The chain links TRBV7-8 to TRBJ2-7; the D gene is possibly TRBD2 (6 bases). The V end lost 5 bases, the J end lost 5 bases, and 10 bases lay between the germline ends. The V gene's germline CDR1 is SGHVS and CDR2 FQNEAQ. The CDR3 spans 12 residues. The DNA for the CDR3 is TGTGCCAGCAGCCGCGGGAAGAACGAGCAGTACTTC. Amino acid sequence: CASSRGKNEQYF.

Regarding this clonotype: Possible read error: a much larger clone is one base away. The rearrangement joins TRBV12-3 or TRBV12-4 to TRBJ1-5; D gene unclear. The CDR3 runs 15 residues. Trimming took 8 bases from V and 2 from J, leaving 16 bases between them. As DNA, the CDR3 is TGTGCCAGCTCACTGGTGGGGAGTCGCAATCAGCCCCAGCATTTT. This encodes CASSLVGSRNQPQHF.

This clonotype was picked up many times. The gene calls are TRBV4-1 and TRBJ2-3, with TRBD2 as a possible D gene (6 bases). CDR1 is MGHRA and CDR2 is YSYEKL in the germline V gene. Deletions cut 1 base from V and 4 bases from J, with 9 bases between. The CDR3 length is 14 residues. CDR3 in amino acids: CASSQGGESDTQYF. The CDR3 DNA sequence: TGCGCCAGCAGCCAAGGGGGGGAGTCAGATACGCAGTATTTT.

About this clonotype: A much more abundant neighbour one base away suggests this may be a read error. The CDR3 DNA sequence: TGTGCCAGCAGCTTAAAAGCGATTCCTTACAATGAGCAGTTCTTC. Protein product: CASSLKAIPYNEQFF. This chain links TRBV7-6 with TRBJ2-1, with no clear D. The CDR3 consists of 15 residues. From germline, CDR1 is SGHVS and CDR2 FNYEAQ. V gave up 2 bases and J gave up 4 bases, with 12 bases separating them.

V and J are TRBV15 and TRBJ2-1; 10 positions match TRBD2. Germline V CDR1 and CDR2: LNHNV, YYDKDF (reference sequence). Unmatched junction bases numbered 4, after V lost 5 bases and J lost 6 bases. There are 14 residues in the CDR3. The CDR3 here is CATSASGGSNEQFF. The CDR3 DNA sequence: TGTGCCACCAGCGCTAGCGGGGGAAGCAATGAGCAGTTCTTC.

This clonotype was observed a handful of times. V is TRBV12-3 or TRBV12-4 and J is TRBJ2-3, with D maybe TRBD1 (5 bases). The germline V and J ends were trimmed by 6 bases and 2 bases, with 15 bases remaining between them. The CDR3 consists of 15 residues. CDR3 bases: TGTGCCAGCAGGGGCGACAGTGGGATCACAGATACGCAGTATTTT. Translation: CASRGDSGITDTQYF.

Details on this clonotype: A junction boundary mismatches the germline segment, possibly from a read error. The chain couples TRBV7-7 to TRBJ2-2; D is ambiguous. The length of the CDR3 is 15 residues. CDR1 is SSHAT and CDR2 is FNYEAQ in the germline V gene (reference sequence). Here the CDR3 DNA reads TGTGCTAGCAGCGCCCGTGGGGTCGGCACCGGGGAGCTGTTTTTT. Encoded protein: CASSARGVGTGELFF.

In its sample, this clonotype was seen a few times. This rearrangement joins TRBV19 to TRBJ2-2, with unresolved D. The CDR3 length is 12 residues. Per the germline V gene, CDR1 is LNHDA and CDR2 is SQIVND (reference sequence). The V and J ends lost 5 bases and 3 bases respectively, with 4 bases between them. This chain's CDR3 is CASSQYTGELFF. DNA for the CDR3: TGTGCCAGTAGTCAGTACACCGGGGAGCTGTTTTTT.

There are a few counts of this clonotype. This chain links TRBV28 with TRBJ1-1; possibly TRBD1 for D (5 bases). V dropped 8 bases and J dropped 4 bases, with 17 bases sitting between them. The germline gives CDR1 MDHEN, CDR2 SYDVKM. CDR3 length: 14 amino acids. The CDR3 DNA reads TGTGCCAGCCAGAGCCAGGGAGACGGCACTGAAGCTTTCTTT. Translation gives CASQSQGDGTEAFF.

The rearrangement uses TRBV29-1 and TRBJ1-2; 7 bases match TRBD1. The CDR3 is made up of 13 amino acids. Per germline, CDR1 SQVTM and CDR2 ANQGSEA. V gave up 7 bases and J gave up 0 bases; unmatched junction bases: 5. CDR3 protein: CSARTGPNYGYTF. The CDR3 nucleotides are TGCAGCGCCCGGACAGGACCTAACTATGGCTACACCTTC.

This clonotype was found many times. The chain recombines TRBV7-9 with TRBJ2-5, with D hard to call. The length of the CDR3 is 12 residues. Germline V gene data show CDR1 as SEHNR and CDR2 as FQNEAQ (reference sequence). Trimming removed 6 bases from V and 2 bases from J, with 7 bases in between. The CDR3 DNA sequence: TGTGCCAGCAGTTTCGAACAAGAGACCCAGTACTTC. It yields the protein CASSFEQETQYF.

This clonotype was detected ten times or more. The rearrangement joins TRBV7-8 to TRBJ1-5, with D possibly TRBD1 on 5 matching bases. Trimming left V 4 bases short and J 0 bases short, with 16 bases between. Germline CDR1 reads SGHVS; CDR2 reads FQNEAQ. The CDR3 runs to 17 residues. CDR3 coding DNA: TGTGCCAGCAGCTACCTCCGTGACAGAGGTAGCAATCAGCCCCAGCATTTT. Translating it yields CASSYLRDRGSNQPQHF.

The chain recombines TRBV6-2 or TRBV6-3 with TRBJ2-3, with TRBD2 matching 7 bases. CDR1 and CDR2 from the germline V gene are MNHEY and SVGEGT. The CDR3 extends over 14 amino acids. V lost 0 bases, J lost 6 bases, and 3 bases stayed unmatched. CDR3 nucleotides: TGTGCCAGCAGTTACTCTCAGGGAGGGGATACGCAGTATTTT. This encodes CASSYSQGGDTQYF.

Only a few counts were recorded for this clonotype. This chain connects TRBV7-9 to TRBJ2-7, with D possibly TRBD2 on 6 matching bases. The length of the CDR3 is 14 residues. With 2 bases removed from V and 3 bases from J, the gap between germline ends came to 11 bases. Per germline, CDR1 SEHNR and CDR2 FQNEAQ (reference sequence). This CDR3 is CASSLLAGIYEQYF. Here the CDR3 DNA reads TGTGCCAGCAGCTTACTTGCGGGGATCTACGAGCAGTACTTC.

This clonotype was seen only a few times. The rearrangement uses TRBV6-2 or TRBV6-3 and TRBJ2-1; tentatively, D is TRBD1 or TRBD2 (5 bases each). The CDR3 length is 15 residues. Germline CDR1 and CDR2: MNHEY and SVGEGT. Trimming removed 2 bases from V and 8 bases from J, with 16 bases in between. The CDR3 coding sequence is TGTGCCAGCAGTTACCCGATTGAGGGGCCGGATGAGCAGTTCTTC. Amino acids: CASSYPIEGPDEQFF.

This clonotype has ten or more counts. The V call is TRBV4-3, the J call TRBJ2-5; maybe TRBD1 (6 bases). The CDR3 consists of 14 residues. Germline V gene lookup returns CDR1 LGHNA and CDR2 YSLEER. V gave up 0 bases and J gave up 3 bases, with 8 bases separating them. The CDR3 region is CASSQDRTEETQYF. The CDR3 DNA is TGCGCCAGCAGCCAAGATAGGACAGAAGAGACCCAGTACTTC.

The chain carries TRBV20-1 and TRBJ1-6; TRBD1 agrees at 8 bases. Losses at the gene ends were 5 bases for V and 7 bases for J; bases not matched to a gene: 4. CDR1 and CDR2 (germline): DFQATT, SNEGSKA (reference sequence). This CDR3 spans 13 amino acids. Here the CDR3 DNA reads TGCAGTGCTCAGGACAGGGCCAATTCACCCCTCCACTTT. Protein sequence: CSAQDRANSPLHF.

This clonotype was observed a handful of times. The chain is built from TRBV6-5 and TRBJ2-3, with 8 bases lining up with TRBD2. J gave up 1 base and V 0 bases, and 3 bases lay outside the gene matches. This CDR3 is built from 16 residues. CDR1 and CDR2 from the germline V gene are MNHEY and SVGAGI. The CDR3 reads CASSYSGLGRTDTQYF. CDR3 bases: TGTGCCAGCAGTTACTCGGGACTAGGGCGCACAGATACGCAGTATTTT.